This T cell receptor beta chain was profiled in a study of shared clonotypes between healthy human individuals. Study outcomes and limitations: The authors sampled blood alone, and tissue repertoires likely differ.

Naive CD8 cells lacked CD45RO, underwent positive selection for CCR7 and left out terminally differentiated effector memory CD45RA+ cells. The CDR3 runs 13 residues. Between the trimmed V and J ends, which lost 11 bases and 2 bases, there was a span of 13 bases. Germline loops: CDR1 MDHEN, CDR2 SYDVKM. Template for every sorted-subset replicate PCR totaled around 200 ng DNA, roughly 30,000 T cell genomes. Generated by immunoSEQ multiplex PCR, the TCRdb table keeps only in-frame clones and is missing some. The sample holds millions of clones, just over 90% seen once. In regard to this clone: The antigen remains undetermined.

Sequenced sample: naive CD8+ T cells from PBMCs. The chain combines TRBV28 with TRBJ1-5, with D perhaps matching TRBD1 (5 bases). The sequence was collected from a man younger than 30 in good health. Some clones in this sample may be carry-over from other donors' samples. For the CDR3, the DNA is TGTGCCGGGGGGGTCTCACGCAATCAGCCCCAGCATTTT. Translation gives CAGGVSRNQPQHF.